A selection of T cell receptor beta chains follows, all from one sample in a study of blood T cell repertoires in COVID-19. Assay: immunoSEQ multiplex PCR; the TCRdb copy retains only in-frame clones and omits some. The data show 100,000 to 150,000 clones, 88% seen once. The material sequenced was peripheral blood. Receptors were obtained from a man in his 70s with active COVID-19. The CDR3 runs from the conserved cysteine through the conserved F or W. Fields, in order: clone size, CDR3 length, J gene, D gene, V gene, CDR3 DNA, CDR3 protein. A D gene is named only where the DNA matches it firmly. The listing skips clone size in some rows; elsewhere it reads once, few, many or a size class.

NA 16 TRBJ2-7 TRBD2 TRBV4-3 TGCGCCAGCAGCCAAGATCTCGAACTAGCGGGAGCCGAGCAGTACTTC CASSQDLELAGAEQYF
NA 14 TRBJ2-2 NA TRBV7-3 TGTGCCAGCAGCTTAAATCCCGGGTCCGGGGAGCTGTTTTTT CASSLNPGSGELFF
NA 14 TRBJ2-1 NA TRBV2 TGTGCCAGCAGTGACCCCCAGGGGAGAAATGAGCAGTTCTTC CASSDPQGRNEQFF
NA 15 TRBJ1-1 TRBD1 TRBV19 TGTGCCAGTAGTGACCAGGGGGCAAGGAACACTGAAGCTTTCTTT CASSDQGARNTEAFF
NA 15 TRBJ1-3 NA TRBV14 TGTGCCAGCAGCCCCTATTTCGGCTCTGGAAACACCATATATTTT CASSPYFGSGNTIYF
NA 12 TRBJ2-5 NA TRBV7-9 TGTGCCAGCAGCTTACGGGGAGAGACCCAGTACTTC CASSLRGETQYF
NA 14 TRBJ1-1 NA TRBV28 TGTGCCAGCAGTTTTATGGGGGCCCAGGGTGAAGCTTTCTTT CASSFMGAQGEAFF
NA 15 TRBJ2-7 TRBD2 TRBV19 TGTGCCAGTAGTTCACCGAGACTAGCACCCTACGAGCAGTACTTC CASSSPRLAPYEQYF
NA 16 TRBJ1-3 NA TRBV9 TGTGCCAGCAGCGTAGGAGCAGGCCTATCTGGAAACACCATATATTTT CASSVGAGLSGNTIYF
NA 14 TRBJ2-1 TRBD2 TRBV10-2 TGCGCCAGCAGCCGGGGACTAGGGGCGGGTGAGCAGTTCTTC CASSRGLGAGEQFF
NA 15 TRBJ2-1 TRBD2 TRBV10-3 TGTGCCATCAGTGAGATCGGGGGGGTAGGGAATGAGCAGTTCTTC CAISEIGGVGNEQFF
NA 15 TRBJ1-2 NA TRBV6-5 TGTGCCAGCCGCGGATCCCGGGGGGGGCTAGGTGGCTACACCTTC CASRGSRGGLGGYTF
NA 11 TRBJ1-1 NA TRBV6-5 TGTGCCAGCAGTAAGAAGGGGGAAGCTTTCTTT CASSKKGEAFF
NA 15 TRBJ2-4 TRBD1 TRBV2 TGTGCCGGCCTACCGGGACAGCGGAGCCAAAACATTCAGTACTTC CAGLPGQRSQNIQYF
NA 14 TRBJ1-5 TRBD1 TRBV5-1 TGCGCCAGCAGCCCGGGACAGGGCAATCAGCCCCAGCATTTT CASSPGQGNQPQHF
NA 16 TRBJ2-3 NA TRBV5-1 TGCGCCAGCAGCTTGGCCATACGGGAACGCACAGATACGCAGTATTTT CASSLAIRERTDTQYF
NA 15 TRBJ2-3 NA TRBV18 TGTGCCAGCTCACCAAACTTAGGACAGACAGATACGCAGTATTTT CASSPNLGQTDTQYF
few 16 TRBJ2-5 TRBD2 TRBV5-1 TGCGCCAGCAGCTTGCCCCGGGACTACCAGAGAGAGACCCAGTACTTC CASSLPRDYQRETQYF
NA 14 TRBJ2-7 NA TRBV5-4 TGTGCCAGCAGCCGAAAGGAGGGATTCCACGAGCAGTACTTC CASSRKEGFHEQYF
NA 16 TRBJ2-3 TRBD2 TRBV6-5 TGTGCCAGCAGTTACTCGGTCACCGGGGGAGGGGATACGCAGTATTTT CASSYSVTGGGDTQYF
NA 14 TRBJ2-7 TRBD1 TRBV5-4 TGTGCCAGCAGCACGGGACAGGGGACCTACGAGCAGTACTTC CASSTGQGTYEQYF
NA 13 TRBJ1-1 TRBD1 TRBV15 TGTGCCACCAGCAGCCGACAGGGGACTGAAGCTTTCTTT CATSSRQGTEAFF
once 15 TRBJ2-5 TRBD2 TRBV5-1 TGCGCCAGCAGCACCACTAGCGTAATCCAAGAGACCCAGTACTTC CASSTTSVIQETQYF
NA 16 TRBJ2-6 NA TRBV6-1 TGTGCCAGCAGTGCCAGGGGTGAGGCGGGGGCCAACGTCCTGACTTTC CASSARGEAGANVLTF
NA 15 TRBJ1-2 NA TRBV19 TGTGCCAGTAGTCCCTCCCCTGGACAGACCTATGGCTACACCTTC CASSPSPGQTYGYTF
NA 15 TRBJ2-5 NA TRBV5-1 TGCGCCAGCGGGCCCGGGACACAACTCCAAGAGACCCAGTACTTC CASGPGTQLQETQYF
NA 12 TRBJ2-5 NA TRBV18 TGTGCCAGCTCTCGGTACCAAGAGACCCAGTACTTC CASSRYQETQYF
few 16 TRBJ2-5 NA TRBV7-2 TGTGCCAGCAGCTCCCAACAAGGGAGGGGGCAAGAGACCCAGTACTTC CASSSQQGRGQETQYF
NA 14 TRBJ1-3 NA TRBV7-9 TGTGCCAGCAGCTTAGCAACGGGGGGAAACACCATATATTTT CASSLATGGNTIYF
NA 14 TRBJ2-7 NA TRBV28 TGTGCCAGCAGTTTATCGCCAGGGTGGCGGGAGCAGTACTTC CASSLSPGWREQYF
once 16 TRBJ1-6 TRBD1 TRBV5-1 TGCGCCAGCAGCATAGACCTTGGGACAGGCAATTCACCCCTCCACTTT CASSIDLGTGNSPLHF
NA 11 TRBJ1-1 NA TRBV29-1 TGCAGCGTTGGCAGCCTCGGGGAAGCTTTCTTT CSVGSLGEAFF
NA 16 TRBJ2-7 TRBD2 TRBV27 TGTGCCAGCAGTTCCTGGACTAGCGGGAGATTAGGCGAGCAGTACTTC CASSSWTSGRLGEQYF
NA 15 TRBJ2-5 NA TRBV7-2 TGTGCCAGCAGCTTGGGTACAGGGAGACAAGAGACCCAGTACTTC CASSLGTGRQETQYF
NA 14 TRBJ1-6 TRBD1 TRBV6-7 TGTGCCAGCAGTCGGGACAGGGTTAATTCACCCCTCCACTTT CASSRDRVNSPLHF
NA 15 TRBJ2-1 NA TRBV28 TGTGCCAGCAGTTTAGCTACCCCGGGGTACAATGAGCAGTTCTTC CASSLATPGYNEQFF
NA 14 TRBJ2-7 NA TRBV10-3 TGTGCCATCAGTGAGTCTTGGGGGCGCGACGAGCAGTACTTC CAISESWGRDEQYF
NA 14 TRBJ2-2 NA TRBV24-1 TGTGCCACCAGTGAGGGGCGGAACACCGGGGAGCTGTTTTTT CATSEGRNTGELFF
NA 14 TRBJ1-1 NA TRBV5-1 TGCGCCAGCAGCCTTATGAGTCTTGACACTGAAGCTTTCTTT CASSLMSLDTEAFF
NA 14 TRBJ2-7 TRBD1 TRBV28 TGTGCCAGCAGCCCTCCTCAGGGGGCCTACGAGCAGTACTTC CASSPPQGAYEQYF
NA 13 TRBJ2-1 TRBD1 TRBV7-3 TGTGCCAGCAGCCTCGGACAGGGCAATGAGCAGTTCTTC CASSLGQGNEQFF
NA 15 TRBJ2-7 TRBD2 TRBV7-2 TGTGCCAGCAGCGAACTAGCGGGGAACCCCTACGAGCAGTACTTC CASSELAGNPYEQYF
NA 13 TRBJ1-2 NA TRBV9 TGTGCCAGCAGCGGTGGAGGGAGCTATGGCTACACCTTC CASSGGGSYGYTF
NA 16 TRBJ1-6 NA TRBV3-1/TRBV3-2 TGTGCCAGCAGCCCCATCCCCGGCTCCTATAATTCACCCCTCCACTTT CASSPIPGSYNSPLHF
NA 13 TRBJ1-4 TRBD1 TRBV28 TGTGCCAGCAGTTTAACAGGGGTTGGAAAACTGTTTTTT CASSLTGVGKLFF
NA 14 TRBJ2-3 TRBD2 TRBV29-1 TGCAGCGGGTCCCGGCTAGCGGGAGAGGATACGCAGTATTTT CSGSRLAGEDTQYF
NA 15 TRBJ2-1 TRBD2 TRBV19 TGTGCCAGTAGTTTGGGGACTAGCGGGAGTAATGAGCAGTTCTTC CASSLGTSGSNEQFF
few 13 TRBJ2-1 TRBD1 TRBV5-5 TGTGCCAGCAGCTTGCAGGGGGTCAATGAGCAGTTCTTC CASSLQGVNEQFF
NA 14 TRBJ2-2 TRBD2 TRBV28 TGTGCCCGCTGGGCGGGGGGGAACACCGGGGAGCTGTTTTTT CARWAGGNTGELFF
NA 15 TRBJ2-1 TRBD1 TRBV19 TGTGCCAGTAGCCTCCCAGGGGGATCCTACAATGAGCAGTTCTTC CASSLPGGSYNEQFF
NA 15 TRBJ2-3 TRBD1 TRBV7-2 TGTGCCAGCAGCTTAGTGGGACAGGGCACAGATACGCAGTATTTT CASSLVGQGTDTQYF
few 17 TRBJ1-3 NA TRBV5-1 TGCGCCAGCAGCTTGGCCCCTCAGGGCTCCTCTGGAAACACCATATATTTT CASSLAPQGSSGNTIYF
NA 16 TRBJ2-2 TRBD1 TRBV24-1 TGTGCCACCAGTGACTCCGACAGGGGAATCGCCGGGGAGCTGTTTTTT CATSDSDRGIAGELFF
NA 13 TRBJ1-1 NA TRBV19 TGTGCCAGTAGCCTCGGGGTTTTCACTGAAGCTTTCTTT CASSLGVFTEAFF